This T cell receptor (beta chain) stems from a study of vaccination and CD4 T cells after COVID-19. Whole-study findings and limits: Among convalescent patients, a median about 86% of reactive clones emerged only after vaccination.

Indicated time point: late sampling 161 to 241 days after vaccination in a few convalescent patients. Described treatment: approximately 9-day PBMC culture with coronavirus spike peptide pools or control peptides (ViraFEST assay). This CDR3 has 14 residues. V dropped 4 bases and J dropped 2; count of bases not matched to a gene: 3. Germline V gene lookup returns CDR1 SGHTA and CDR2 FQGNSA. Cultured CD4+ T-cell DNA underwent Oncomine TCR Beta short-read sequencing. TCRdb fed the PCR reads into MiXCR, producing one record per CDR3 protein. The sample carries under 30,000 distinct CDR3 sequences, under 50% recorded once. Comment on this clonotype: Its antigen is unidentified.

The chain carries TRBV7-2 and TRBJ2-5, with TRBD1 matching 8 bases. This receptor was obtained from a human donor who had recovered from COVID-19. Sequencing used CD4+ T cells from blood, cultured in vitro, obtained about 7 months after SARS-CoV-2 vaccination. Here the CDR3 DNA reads TGTGCCAGCAGCTCCTACAGGGGGCAAGAGACCCAGTACTTC. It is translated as CASSSYRGQETQYF.